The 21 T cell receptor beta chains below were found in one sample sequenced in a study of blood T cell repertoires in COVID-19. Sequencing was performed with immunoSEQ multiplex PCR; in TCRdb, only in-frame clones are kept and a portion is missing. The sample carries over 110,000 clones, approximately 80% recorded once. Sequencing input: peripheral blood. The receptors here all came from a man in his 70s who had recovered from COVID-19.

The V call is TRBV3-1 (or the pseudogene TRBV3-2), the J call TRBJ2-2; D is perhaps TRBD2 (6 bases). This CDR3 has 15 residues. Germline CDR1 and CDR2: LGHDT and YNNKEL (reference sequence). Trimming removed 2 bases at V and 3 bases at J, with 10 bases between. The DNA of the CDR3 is TGTGCCAGCAGCCAACTAGCGATCGACACCGGGGAGCTGTTTTTT. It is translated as CASSQLAIDTGELFF.

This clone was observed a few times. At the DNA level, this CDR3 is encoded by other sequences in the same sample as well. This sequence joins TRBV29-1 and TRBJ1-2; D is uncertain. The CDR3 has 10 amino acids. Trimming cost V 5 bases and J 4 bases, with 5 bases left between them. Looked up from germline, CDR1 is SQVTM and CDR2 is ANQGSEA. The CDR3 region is CSVPGYGYTF. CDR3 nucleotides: TGCAGCGTTCCGGGCTATGGCTACACCTTC.

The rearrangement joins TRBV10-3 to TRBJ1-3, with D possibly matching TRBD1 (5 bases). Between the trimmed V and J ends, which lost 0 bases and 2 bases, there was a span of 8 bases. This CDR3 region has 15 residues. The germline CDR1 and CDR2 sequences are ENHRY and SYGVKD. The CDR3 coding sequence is TGTGCCATCAGTGAGTCTTCCAGGGCTGGAAACACCATATATTTT. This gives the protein CAISESSRAGNTIYF.

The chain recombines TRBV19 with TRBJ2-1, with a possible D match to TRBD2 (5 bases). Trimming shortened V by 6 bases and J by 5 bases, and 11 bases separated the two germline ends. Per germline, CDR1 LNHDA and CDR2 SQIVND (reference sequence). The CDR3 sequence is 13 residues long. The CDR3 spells CASSRTGNNEQFF. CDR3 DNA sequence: TGTGCCAGTAGCCGGACTGGGAACAATGAGCAGTTCTTC.

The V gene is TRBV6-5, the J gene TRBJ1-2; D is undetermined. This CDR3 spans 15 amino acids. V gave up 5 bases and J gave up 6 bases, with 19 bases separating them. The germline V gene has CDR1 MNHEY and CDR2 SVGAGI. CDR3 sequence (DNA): TGTGCCAGCAGTCCCCGCGGCGGCATCCGGCATGGCTACACCTTC. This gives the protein CASSPRGGIRHGYTF.

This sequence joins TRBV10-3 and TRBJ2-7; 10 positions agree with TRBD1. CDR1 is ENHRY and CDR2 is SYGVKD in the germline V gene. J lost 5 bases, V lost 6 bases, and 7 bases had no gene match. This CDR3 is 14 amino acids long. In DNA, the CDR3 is TGTGCCATCAGAAGCGGGACAGGGGCCCACGAGCAGTACTTC. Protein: CAIRSGTGAHEQYF.

In DNA, the CDR3 is TGCAGTGCTAGTGGGAGGACGTCCTACGAGCAGTACTTC. Translated, it gives CSASGRTSYEQYF. The chain joins TRBV20-1 to TRBJ2-7, with a tentative D call TRBD2 (6 bases). Trimming cost V 3 bases and J 1 base, with 10 bases left between them. Germline V gene data show CDR1 as DFQATT and CDR2 as SNEGSKA (reference sequence). The CDR3 totals 13 residues.

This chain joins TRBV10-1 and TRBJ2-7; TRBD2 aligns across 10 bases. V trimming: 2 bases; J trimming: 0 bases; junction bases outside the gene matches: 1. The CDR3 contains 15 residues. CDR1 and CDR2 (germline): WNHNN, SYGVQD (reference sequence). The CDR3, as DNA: TGCGCCAGCAGTGAGACTAGCGGGGACTCCTACGAGCAGTACTTC. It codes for CASSETSGDSYEQYF.

CDR3: CAWSVRGYQETQYF. CDR3 coding DNA: TGTGCCTGGAGTGTTAGAGGGTACCAAGAGACCCAGTACTTC. The chain joins TRBV30 to TRBJ2-5; the D gene is possibly TRBD2 (5 bases). Trimming removed 0 bases from V and 0 bases from J, with 8 bases in between. This CDR3 is 14 amino acids long. Germline V CDR1 and CDR2: GTSNPN, SVGIG (reference sequence).

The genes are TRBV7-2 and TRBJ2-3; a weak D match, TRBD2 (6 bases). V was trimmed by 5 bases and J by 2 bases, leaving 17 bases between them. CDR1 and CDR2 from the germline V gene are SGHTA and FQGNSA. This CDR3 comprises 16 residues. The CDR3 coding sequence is TGTGCCAGCAGCCCCTCCGTAGTAGCGGTCACAGATACGCAGTATTTT. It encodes CASSPSVVAVTDTQYF.

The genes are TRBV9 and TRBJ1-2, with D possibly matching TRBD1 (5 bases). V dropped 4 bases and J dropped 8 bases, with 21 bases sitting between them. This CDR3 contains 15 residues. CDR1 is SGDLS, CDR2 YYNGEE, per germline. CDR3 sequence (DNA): TGTGCCAGCAGCATTGACAGAGCTTTTTCCTACGGCTACACCTTC. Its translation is CASSIDRAFSYGYTF.

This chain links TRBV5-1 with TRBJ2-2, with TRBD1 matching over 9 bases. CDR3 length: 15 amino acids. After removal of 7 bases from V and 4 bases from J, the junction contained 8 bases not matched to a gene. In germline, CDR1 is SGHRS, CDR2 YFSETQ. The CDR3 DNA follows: TGCGCCAGCCGCTCACAGGGGGCGGGCACCGGGGAGCTGTTTTTT. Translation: CASRSQGAGTGELFF.

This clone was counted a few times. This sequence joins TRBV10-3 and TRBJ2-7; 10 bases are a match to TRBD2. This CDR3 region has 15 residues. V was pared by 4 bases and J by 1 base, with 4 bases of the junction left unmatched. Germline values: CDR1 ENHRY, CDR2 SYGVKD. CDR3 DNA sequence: TGTGCCATCAGTGCAGGGACTAGCGAATCCTACGAGCAGTACTTC. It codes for CAISAGTSESYEQYF.

Here the CDR3 DNA reads TGTGCCAGCAGTACTAGCGGCTACACAGATACGCAGTATTTT. Protein product: CASSTSGYTDTQYF. The chain combines TRBV28 with TRBJ2-3, with 8 bases identical to TRBD2. Germline V gene sequence: CDR1 MDHEN, CDR2 SYDVKM. This CDR3 comprises 14 residues. V lost 5 bases to trimming and J lost 2 bases; unmatched junction nucleotides: 3.

CDR3 region: CASKPGLEPQTQYF. CDR3 nucleotides: TGTGCCAGCAAACCGGGACTAGAACCCCAGACCCAGTACTTC. This chain links TRBV6-5 with TRBJ2-5, with 8 bases matching TRBD2. In germline, CDR1 is MNHEY, CDR2 SVGAGI. The CDR3 spans 14 residues. J was trimmed by 6 bases and V by 7 bases; bases with no gene match: 10.

The CDR3 is CASSPRGEDGELFF. The CDR3 DNA follows: TGTGCCAGCAGCCCCCGGGGGGAAGACGGGGAGCTGTTTTTT. This rearrangement joins TRBV5-4 to TRBJ2-2; 7 nucleotides line up with TRBD2. The CDR3 runs to 14 residues. Germline V CDR1 and CDR2: SGHNT, YYREEE (reference sequence). After removal of 4 bases from V and 7 bases from J, the junction contained 7 bases not matched to a gene.

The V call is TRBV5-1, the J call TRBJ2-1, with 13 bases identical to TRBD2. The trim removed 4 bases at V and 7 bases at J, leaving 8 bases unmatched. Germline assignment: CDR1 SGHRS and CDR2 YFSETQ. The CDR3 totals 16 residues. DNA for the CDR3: TGCGCCAGCAGCCCCCTACTAGCGGGAGGGATTAATGAGCAGTTCTTC. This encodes CASSPLLAGGINEQFF.

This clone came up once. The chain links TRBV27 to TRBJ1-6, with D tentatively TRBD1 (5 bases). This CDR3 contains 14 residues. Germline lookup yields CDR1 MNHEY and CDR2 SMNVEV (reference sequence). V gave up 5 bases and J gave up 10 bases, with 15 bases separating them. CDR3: CASSAPGFGSPLHF. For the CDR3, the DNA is TGTGCCAGCAGTGCTCCAGGGTTTGGATCACCCCTCCACTTT.

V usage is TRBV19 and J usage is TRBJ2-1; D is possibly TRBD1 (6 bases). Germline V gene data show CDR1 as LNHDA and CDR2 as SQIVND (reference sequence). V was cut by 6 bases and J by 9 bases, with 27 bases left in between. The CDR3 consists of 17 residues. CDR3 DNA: TGTGCCAGTAGCCCAACAACGGCCGGGACATGGGAGTCTGAGCAGTTCTTC. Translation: CASSPTTAGTWESEQFF.

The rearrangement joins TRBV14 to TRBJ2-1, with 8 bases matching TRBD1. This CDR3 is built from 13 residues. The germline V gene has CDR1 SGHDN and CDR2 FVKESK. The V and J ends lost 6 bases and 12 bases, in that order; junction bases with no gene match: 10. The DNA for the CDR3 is TGTGCCAGCAGTCCGTCCCGGACAGGGTCGCAGTTCTTC. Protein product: CASSPSRTGSQFF.

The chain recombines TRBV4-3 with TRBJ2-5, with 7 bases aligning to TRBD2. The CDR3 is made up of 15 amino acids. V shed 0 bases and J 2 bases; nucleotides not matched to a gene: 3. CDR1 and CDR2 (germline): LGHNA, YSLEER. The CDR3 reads CASSQDNGRQETQYF. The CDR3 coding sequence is TGCGCCAGCAGCCAAGATAACGGGAGGCAAGAGACCCAGTACTTC.